This T cell receptor (beta chain) stems from a study of graft-versus-host responses after intestinal transplantation. Whole-study context: The recipients all started with anti-thymocyte globulin induction and then took tacrolimus and steroids for roughly three years.

The study's findings and limits: GvH clones were found in recipient marrow; some appeared first in ileum or blood. Allograft graft-versus-host to host-versus-graft clonal ratios ran high in patients with graft-donor T cell macrochimerism.

Germline CDR1 and CDR2: LNHNV and YYDKDF (reference sequence). CDR3 length equals 14 residues. V was shortened by 1 base and J by 2 bases, with 8 bases between the two germline ends. With regard to this clone: No antigen is known for it.

Only in-frame clones appear in the TCRdb table, and some are missing; sequencing was by immunoSEQ multiplex PCR. The data show approximately 80,000 clones, 85% to 90% seen once. The sequence derives from a human donor who received an intestinal transplant. This specimen was unstimulated CD4+ T cells sorted from spleen or lymph node cells, taken before intestinal transplant. V and J are TRBV15 and TRBJ2-5; D is ambiguous. CDR3 nucleotide sequence: TGTGCCACCAGCAGAGTTGGGCAGCAAGAGACCCAGTACTTC. As protein: CATSRVGQQETQYF.